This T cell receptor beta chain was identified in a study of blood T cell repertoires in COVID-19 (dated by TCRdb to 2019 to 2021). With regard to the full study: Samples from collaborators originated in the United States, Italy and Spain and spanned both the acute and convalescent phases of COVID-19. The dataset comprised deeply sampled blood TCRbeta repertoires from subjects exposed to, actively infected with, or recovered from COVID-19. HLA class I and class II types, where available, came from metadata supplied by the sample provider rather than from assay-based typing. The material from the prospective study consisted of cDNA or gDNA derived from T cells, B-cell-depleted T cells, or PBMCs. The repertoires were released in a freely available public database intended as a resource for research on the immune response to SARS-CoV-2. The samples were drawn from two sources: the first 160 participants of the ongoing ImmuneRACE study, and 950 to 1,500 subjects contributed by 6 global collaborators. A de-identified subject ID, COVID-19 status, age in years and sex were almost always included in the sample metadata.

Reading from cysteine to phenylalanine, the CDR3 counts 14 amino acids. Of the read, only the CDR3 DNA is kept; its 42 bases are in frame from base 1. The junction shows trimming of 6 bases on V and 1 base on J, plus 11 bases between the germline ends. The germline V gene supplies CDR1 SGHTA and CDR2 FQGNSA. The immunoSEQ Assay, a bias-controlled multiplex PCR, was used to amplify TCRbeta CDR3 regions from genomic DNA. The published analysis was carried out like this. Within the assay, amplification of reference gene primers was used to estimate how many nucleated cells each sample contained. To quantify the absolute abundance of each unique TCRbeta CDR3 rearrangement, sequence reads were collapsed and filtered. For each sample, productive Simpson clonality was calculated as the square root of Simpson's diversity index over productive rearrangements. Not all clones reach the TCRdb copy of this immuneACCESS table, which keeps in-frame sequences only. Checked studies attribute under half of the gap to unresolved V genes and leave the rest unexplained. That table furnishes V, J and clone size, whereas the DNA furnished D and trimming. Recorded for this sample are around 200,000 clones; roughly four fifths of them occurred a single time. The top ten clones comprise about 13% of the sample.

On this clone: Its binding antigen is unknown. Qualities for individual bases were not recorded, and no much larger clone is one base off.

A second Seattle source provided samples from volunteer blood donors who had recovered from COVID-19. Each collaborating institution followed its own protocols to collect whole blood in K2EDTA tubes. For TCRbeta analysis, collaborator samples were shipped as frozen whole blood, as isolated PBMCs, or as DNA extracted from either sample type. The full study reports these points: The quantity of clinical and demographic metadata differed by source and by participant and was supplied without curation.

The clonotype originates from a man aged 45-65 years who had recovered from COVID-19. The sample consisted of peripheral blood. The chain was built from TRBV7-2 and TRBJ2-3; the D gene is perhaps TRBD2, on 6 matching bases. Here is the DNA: TGTGCCAGCAGTAGGCGGGACGGCACAGATACGCAGTATTTT. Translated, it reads CASSRRDGTDTQYF.